Below are 22 T cell receptor beta chains sequenced from a single sample in a study of Graves' ophthalmopathy and Graves' hyperthyroidism. RNA served as the template for amplifying TCR beta CDR3 regions. Investigators did first-round RT-PCR with HTBI primers, then second-round multiplex PCR. Via MiXCR, TCRdb re-called the multiplex PCR reads, giving one row per CDR3 protein. The sample contains approximately 410,000 distinct CDR3 sequences, 15% of which appear only once. The sequencing input was peripheral blood. These receptors were collected from a woman under 30 with stable Graves' hyperthyroidism.

This clonotype was seen ten or more times. The chain employs TRBV13 and TRBJ2-5, with D uncertain. Germline CDR1 and CDR2: PRHDT and FYEKMQ (reference sequence). Deletions cut 5 bases from V and 5 bases from J, with 12 bases between. This CDR3 has 13 amino acids. Here the CDR3 reads CASSPSGRETQYF. The DNA for the CDR3 is TGTGCCAGCAGCCCCTCCGGGCGGGAGACCCAGTACTTC.

This clonotype was picked up a small number of times. The V and J genes are TRBV5-4 and TRBJ2-5; 11 positions match TRBD2. CDR3 length: 14 amino acids. V trimming: 6 bases; J trimming: 6 bases; junction bases outside the gene matches: 7. The germline CDR1 and CDR2 sequences are SGHNT and YYREEE (reference sequence). CDR3 loop: CASKNSGGAKTQYF. The DNA of the CDR3 is TGTGCCAGCAAGAATAGCGGGGGGGCGAAGACCCAGTACTTC.

This clonotype was counted between two and nine times. V usage is TRBV12-3 or TRBV12-4 and J usage is TRBJ2-7; D is perhaps TRBD1 (6 bases). V was shortened by 4 bases and J by 2 bases, with 18 bases between the two germline ends. The CDR3 is 16 residues long. This chain's CDR3 is CASSSPWTDGAYEQYF. In DNA form, the CDR3 reads TGTGCCAGCAGTTCCCCCTGGACAGACGGGGCCTACGAGCAGTACTTC.

This clonotype was counted many times. The V call is TRBV7-6, the J call TRBJ1-1, with D possibly matching TRBD1 (6 bases). The V gene lost 5 bases and the J gene lost 6 bases, with 13 bases spanning the gap. This CDR3 comprises 13 residues. The germline CDR1 and CDR2 sequences are SGHVS and FNYEAQ. CDR3 in amino acids: CASSPGEGAEAFF. The CDR3 nucleotides read TGTGCCAGCAGCCCAGGGGAGGGGGCTGAAGCTTTCTTT.

This clonotype has a handful of counts. This rearrangement joins TRBV19 to TRBJ2-7; D perhaps matches TRBD2 (7 bases). The CDR3 runs 11 residues. Germline-derived CDR1 and CDR2 are LNHDA and SQIVND (reference sequence). The V end was cut by 11 bases, the J end by 5 bases, with 13 bases between. The CDR3 DNA sequence: TGTGCCTCCCGGGGGGCGGACGAGCAGTACTTC. It is translated as CASRGADEQYF.

The V call is TRBV7-9, the J call TRBJ2-5, with 12 bases identical to TRBD1. CDR3 length: 15 amino acids. Germline-derived CDR1 and CDR2 are SEHNR and FQNEAQ (reference sequence). J was trimmed by 6 bases and V by 5 bases; bases with no gene match: 7. The CDR3 loop reads CASSPGTGGSQTQYF. The DNA of the CDR3 is TGTGCCAGCAGCCCAGGGACAGGGGGCTCGCAGACCCAGTACTTC. Using reference TRBV7-9 and TRBJ2-5 for the parts outside the CDR3, the full variable domain is DTGVSQNPRHKITKRGQNVTFRCDPISEHNRLYWYRQTLGQGPEFLTYFQNEAQLEKSRLLSDRFSAERPKGSFSTLEIQRTEQGDSAMYLCASSPGTGGSQTQYFGPGTRLLVL.

This clonotype was seen only a few times. The chain carries TRBV4-2 and TRBJ1-5, with 8 bases matching TRBD1. The CDR3 runs to 15 residues. Looked up from germline, CDR1 is LGHNA and CDR2 is YNFKEQ. J gave up 7 bases and V 3 bases, and 8 bases lay outside the gene matches. The DNA for the CDR3 is TGTGCCAGCAGCCATGACCCAGGGGGCATACAGCCCCAGCATTTT. It translates to CASSHDPGGIQPQHF.

This clonotype was detected many times. The CDR3 region has the DNA TGTGCCAGCAGTCTCCTGACAAATAACTATGGCTACACCTTC. It codes for CASSLLTNNYGYTF. V and J are TRBV28 and TRBJ1-2; no clear D. The CDR3 length is 14 residues. Germline V gene sequence: CDR1 MDHEN, CDR2 SYDVKM. The V and J ends lost 5 bases and 1 base respectively, with 11 bases between them.

This clonotype occurred a few times. The J gene is TRBJ2-3, the V gene TRBV24-1; 9 bases agree with TRBD2. After removal of 7 bases from V and 2 bases from J, the junction contained 3 bases not matched to a gene. Germline V gives CDR1 KGHDR, CDR2 SFDVKD. This CDR3 has 14 residues. In DNA, the CDR3 is TGTGCCACCAGCCCTAGCGGGATCACAGATACGCAGTATTTT. It encodes CATSPSGITDTQYF.

This clonotype occurred many times. CDR3: CSWTGKPWETEAFF. In DNA, the CDR3 is TGCAGCTGGACAGGGAAGCCTTGGGAGACTGAAGCTTTCTTT. The chain links TRBV20-1 to TRBJ1-1; TRBD1 aligns across 8 bases. The length of the CDR3 is 14 residues. Germline V gene lookup returns CDR1 DFQATT and CDR2 SNEGSKA (reference sequence).

In this sample, this clonotype turned up many times. The chain carries TRBV4-2 and TRBJ1-1; D unresolved. The germline gives CDR1 LGHNA, CDR2 YNFKEQ. Trimming removed 4 bases from V and 1 base from J, with 7 bases in between. This CDR3 has 13 residues. Written as DNA, the CDR3 is TGTGCCAGCAGCCCCGCTCCGAACACTGAAGCTTTCTTT. Amino acids: CASSPAPNTEAFF.

The V and J genes are TRBV27 and TRBJ2-7; TRBD1 aligns across 10 bases. CDR1 and CDR2 from the germline V gene are MNHEY and SMNVEV (reference sequence). CDR3 length: 14 residues. The V gene end was trimmed by 2 bases and the J gene end by 5 bases; junction bases not matched to a gene: 3. The CDR3 nucleotides are TGTGCCAGCAGTTTAGTCGGGACAGGGGACGAGCAGTACTTC. It is translated as CASSLVGTGDEQYF.

The chain recombines TRBV6-1 with TRBJ2-2; a weak D match, TRBD1 (6 bases). V lost 5 bases to trimming and J lost 6 bases, with 16 bases between them. The length of the CDR3 is 15 residues. CDR1 and CDR2 from the germline V gene are MNHNS and SASEGT. CDR3 in amino acids: CASSPRPRGSGELFF. CDR3 bases: TGTGCCAGCAGTCCTAGGCCCAGGGGATCCGGGGAGCTGTTTTTT.

The rearrangement joins TRBV11-1 to TRBJ1-6; D call uncertain. This CDR3 spans 11 amino acids. Germline CDR1 SGHAT, CDR2 FQDESV (reference sequence). The ends were cut back, 3 bases at V and 15 bases at J, with 9 bases in the middle. The CDR3 sequence is CASSLGSILHF. CDR3 in DNA: TGTGCCAGCAGCTTGGGGTCAATCCTCCACTTT.

This clonotype was seen ten or more times. The V call is TRBV28, the J call TRBJ1-1; possibly TRBD1 for D (5 bases). The V end was cut by 4 bases, the J end by 3 bases, with 18 bases between. The CDR3 runs 16 residues. Germline V gene lookup returns CDR1 MDHEN and CDR2 SYDVKM. DNA of the CDR3: TGTGCCAGCAGTTCTTTGTACAGGCGGGGTGACACTGAAGCTTTCTTT. Protein sequence: CASSSLYRRGDTEAFF.

This clonotype was seen repeatedly, ten times or more. V gene TRBV11-2 combines with J gene TRBJ2-7, with D hard to call. The CDR3 is made up of 13 amino acids. V was trimmed by 6 bases and J by 6 bases, leaving 15 bases between them. CDR1 and CDR2 from the germline V gene are SGHAT and FQNNGV. Here the CDR3 reads CASSHPGLSEQYF. The CDR3 DNA reads TGTGCCAGCAGTCACCCAGGCCTGAGCGAGCAGTACTTC.

The table lists this clonotype with many counts. V is TRBV15 and J is TRBJ1-1, with D perhaps TRBD1 (5 bases). Germline CDR1 is LNHNV and CDR2 is YYDKDF (reference sequence). The CDR3 length is 13 residues. With 5 bases removed from V and 7 bases from J, the gap between germline ends came to 14 bases. In DNA, the CDR3 is TGTGCCACCAGCGGCCTAAGGGACGGTGAAGCTTTCTTT. This codes for CATSGLRDGEAFF.

V gene TRBV12-3 or TRBV12-4 combines with J gene TRBJ1-2; 9 nucleotides match TRBD1. The CDR3 length is 13 residues. The V segment lost 5 bases and the J segment 6 bases; nucleotides outside the gene matches: 4. The DNA for the CDR3 is TGTGCCAGCAGTGTACAGGGGGCGGATGGCTACACCTTC. This sequence encodes CASSVQGADGYTF.

This clonotype was observed at least ten times. This chain links TRBV12-3 or TRBV12-4 with TRBJ1-2; 12 positions match TRBD1. The CDR3 totals 16 residues. With V trimmed by 7 bases and J by 3 bases, 9 bases remained unmatched. CDR3 in amino acids: CASTNLGTGGYYGYTF. Here the CDR3 DNA reads TGTGCCAGCACCAATTTGGGGACAGGGGGCTACTATGGCTACACCTTC.

This clonotype was counted at least ten times. The rearrangement uses TRBV7-2 and TRBJ2-7; a weak D match, TRBD1 (6 bases). The germline V gene encodes CDR1 SGHTA and CDR2 FQGNSA. V was shortened by 9 bases and J by 4 bases, with 19 bases between the two germline ends. This CDR3 has 14 amino acids. The CDR3 region is CARESTQGTYEQYF. CDR3 DNA: TGTGCCAGGGAGAGTACGCAGGGGACGTACGAGCAGTACTTC.

CDR3 in DNA: TGTGCCAGCAGCTTAACTTCATCTAGCGGGGGGCAGCAGTACTTC. Translated, it gives CASSLTSSSGGQQYF. The chain employs TRBV7-3 and TRBJ2-7; 11 bases map to TRBD2. This CDR3 spans 15 amino acids. Germline V gene sequence: CDR1 SGHTA, CDR2 FQGTGA. Germline trimming cut 0 bases from V and 8 bases from J; bases unmatched to any gene: 6.

This clonotype was seen repeatedly, ten times or more. The rearrangement links TRBV28 to TRBJ1-6; D gene uncertain. V was clipped by 8 bases and J by 6 bases, with 8 bases between them. The CDR3 runs 12 residues. Germline CDR1 and CDR2: MDHEN and SYDVKM. The CDR3 sequence is CASWRPNSPLHF. The CDR3 nucleotides read TGTGCCAGCTGGAGGCCTAATTCACCCCTCCACTTT. The full variable domain, in which reference TRBV28 and TRBJ1-6 provide the parts outside the CDR3, is DVKVTQSSRYLVKRTGEKVFLECVQDMDHENMFWYRQDPGLGLRLIYFSYDVKMKEKGDIPEGYSVSREKKERFSLILESASTNQTSMYLCASWRPNSPLHFGNGTRLTVT.